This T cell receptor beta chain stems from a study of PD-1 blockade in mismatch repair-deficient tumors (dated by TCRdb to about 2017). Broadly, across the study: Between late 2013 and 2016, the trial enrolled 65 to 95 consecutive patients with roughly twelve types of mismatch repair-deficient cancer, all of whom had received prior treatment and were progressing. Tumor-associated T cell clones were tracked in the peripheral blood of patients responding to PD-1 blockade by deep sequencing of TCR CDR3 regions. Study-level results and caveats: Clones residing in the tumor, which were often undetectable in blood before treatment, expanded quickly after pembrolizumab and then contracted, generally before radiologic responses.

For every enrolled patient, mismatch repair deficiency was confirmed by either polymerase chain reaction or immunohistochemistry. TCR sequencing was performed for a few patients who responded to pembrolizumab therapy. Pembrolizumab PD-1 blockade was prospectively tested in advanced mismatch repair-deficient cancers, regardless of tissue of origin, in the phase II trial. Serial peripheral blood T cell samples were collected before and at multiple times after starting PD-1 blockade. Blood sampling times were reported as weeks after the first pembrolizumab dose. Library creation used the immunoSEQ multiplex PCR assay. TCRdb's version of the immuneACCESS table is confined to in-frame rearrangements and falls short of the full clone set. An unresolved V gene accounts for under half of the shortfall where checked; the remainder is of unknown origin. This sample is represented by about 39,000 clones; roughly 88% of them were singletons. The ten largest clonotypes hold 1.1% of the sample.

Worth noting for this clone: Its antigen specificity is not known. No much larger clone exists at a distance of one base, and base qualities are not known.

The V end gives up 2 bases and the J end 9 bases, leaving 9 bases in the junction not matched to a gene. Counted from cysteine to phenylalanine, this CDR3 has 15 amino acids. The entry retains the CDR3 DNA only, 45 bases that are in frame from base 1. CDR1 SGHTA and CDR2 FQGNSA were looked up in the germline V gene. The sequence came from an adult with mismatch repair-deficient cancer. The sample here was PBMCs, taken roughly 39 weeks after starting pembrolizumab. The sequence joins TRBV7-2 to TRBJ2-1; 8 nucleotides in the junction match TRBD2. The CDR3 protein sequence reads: CASSLRPGGYGEQFF. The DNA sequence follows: TGTGCCAGCAGCTTACGGCCGGGAGGGTACGGTGAGCAGTTCTTC.